The 5 T cell receptor beta chains reported below all come from one sample, sequenced in a study of control samples from healthy donors and cancer patients. Assay used: immunoSEQ multiplex PCR; TCRdb lists only in-frame clones, some missing. Counted here are about 140,000 clones, almost 90% occurring once; the ten biggest clones make up 1.7%. The material sequenced was blood. All receptors come from a man aged 18 to 30 in good health.

The J gene is TRBJ2-7, the V gene TRBV4-2, with D unresolved. V shed 0 bases and J shed 2 bases, with 8 bases lying between them. CDR1 is LGHNA, CDR2 YNFKEQ, per germline. This CDR3 contains 14 residues. CDR3 nucleotides: TGTGCCAGCAGCCAAGATAACAGAGCCTACGAGCAGTACTTC. As protein: CASSQDNRAYEQYF.

The chain links TRBV5-5 to TRBJ1-1; D gene uncertain. CDR1 and CDR2 (germline): SGHKS, YYEKEE (reference sequence). V was pared by 0 bases and J by 8 bases, with 14 bases between. CDR3 length equals 14 residues. CDR3 residues: CASSLDHPLQEAFF. CDR3 nucleotide sequence: TGTGCCAGCAGCTTGGACCATCCGCTGCAAGAAGCTTTCTTT.

The rearrangement joins TRBV6-5 to TRBJ1-5; tentative D call: TRBD1 (5 bases). Trimming shortened V by 5 bases and J by 2 bases, and 13 bases separated the two germline ends. This CDR3 comprises 15 residues. Looked up from germline, CDR1 is MNHEY and CDR2 is SVGAGI. Here the CDR3 reads CASSPGFRGNQPQHF. The CDR3, as DNA: TGTGCCAGCAGTCCAGGGTTCCGTGGCAATCAGCCCCAGCATTTT.

The chain recombines TRBV6-2 or TRBV6-3 with TRBJ1-5; perhaps TRBD1 as D (5 bases). V gave up 2 bases and J gave up 3 bases, with 8 bases separating them. The CDR3 runs 14 residues. Germline loops: CDR1 MNHEY, CDR2 SVGEGT. The chain's CDR3 is CASSYGGPNQPQHF. CDR3 coding DNA: TGTGCCAGCAGTTACGGGGGTCCCAATCAGCCCCAGCATTTT.

The rearrangement links TRBV3-1 (or the pseudogene TRBV3-2) to TRBJ1-4; D is possibly TRBD1 (5 bases). V lost 5 bases and J 5 bases, leaving 12 bases between the germline ends. CDR3 length equals 14 residues. From germline, CDR1 is LGHDT and CDR2 YNNKEL (reference sequence). Written as DNA, the CDR3 is TGTGCCAGCAGCTCGACAGCCTTCAATGAAAAACTGTTTTTT. Amino acid sequence: CASSSTAFNEKLFF.